One T cell receptor (beta chain) is described in this entry. Antigen specificity is unknown. This entry is derived from a study of cytomegalovirus exposure and HLA in healthy donors. Study-wide context: An earlier analysis identified 100 million to 130 million unique TCR beta sequences in some 180 million T cells. HLA-typed donors were the source of approximately 88 million unique TCRs, which an early data release held.

PCR was performed using 60 Vbeta and 13 Jbeta primers. Clones were sequenced by immunoSEQ multiplex PCR, and TCRdb holds only the in-frame ones, with some missing. This sample yields fewer than 120,000 clones, of which over 65% are seen a single time; 13% belongs to the top ten. General observations from the study: Earlier analysis looked at TCR beta V segments, and most were productive about 90% or about 30% of the time. It was reportedly the case that the classifier diagnosed cytomegalovirus status with high specificity and sensitivity.

Germline lookup yields CDR1 SGHRS and CDR2 YFSETQ. This CDR3 has 16 amino acids. The chain has TRBV5-1 and TRBJ2-5; D may be TRBD1 (6 bases). The J call may be in error: the DNA end matches TRBJ2-7 better. The clonotype was recovered from a man aged 30-40 years in good health and CMV-seropositive. What was sequenced was PBMCs. In DNA, the CDR3 is TGCGCCAGCAGCGCAAACCCTCCAGGGGTAACCTACGAGCAGTACTTC. It codes for CASSANPPGVTYEQYF.